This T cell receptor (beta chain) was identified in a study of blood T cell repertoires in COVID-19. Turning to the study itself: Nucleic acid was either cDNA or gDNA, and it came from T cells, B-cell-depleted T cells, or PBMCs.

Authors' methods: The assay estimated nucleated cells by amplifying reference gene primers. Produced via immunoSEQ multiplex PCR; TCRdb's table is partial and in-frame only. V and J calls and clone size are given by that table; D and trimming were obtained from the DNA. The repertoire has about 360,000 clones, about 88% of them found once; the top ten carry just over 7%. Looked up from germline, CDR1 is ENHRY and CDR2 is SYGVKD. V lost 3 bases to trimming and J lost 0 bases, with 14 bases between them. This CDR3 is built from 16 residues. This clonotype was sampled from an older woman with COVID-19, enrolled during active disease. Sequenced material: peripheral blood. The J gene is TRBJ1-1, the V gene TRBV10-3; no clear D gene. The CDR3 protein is CAISDQLRAMNTEAFF. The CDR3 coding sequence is TGTGCCATCAGTGACCAATTGAGGGCCATGAACACTGAAGCTTTCTTT.